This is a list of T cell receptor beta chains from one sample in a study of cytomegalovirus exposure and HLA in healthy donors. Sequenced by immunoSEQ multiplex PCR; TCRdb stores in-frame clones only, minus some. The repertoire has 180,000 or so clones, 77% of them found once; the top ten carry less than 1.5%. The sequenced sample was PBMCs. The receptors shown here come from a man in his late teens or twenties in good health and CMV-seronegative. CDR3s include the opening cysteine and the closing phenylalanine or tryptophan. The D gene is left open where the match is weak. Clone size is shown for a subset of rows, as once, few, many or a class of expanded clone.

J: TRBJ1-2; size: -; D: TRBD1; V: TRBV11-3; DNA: TGTGCCAGCAGCTTAGACCTCCAGGGGGACCTAACTAACTATGGCTACACCTTC; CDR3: CASSLDLQGDLTNYGYTF
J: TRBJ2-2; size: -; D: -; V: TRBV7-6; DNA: TGTGCCAGCAGCTTCGAACAGGGCACCGGGGAGCTGTTTTTT; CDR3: CASSFEQGTGELFF
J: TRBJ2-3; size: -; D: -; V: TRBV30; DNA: TGTGCCTGGAGCCCGGACTGGATTACGCAGTATTTT; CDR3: CAWSPDWITQYF
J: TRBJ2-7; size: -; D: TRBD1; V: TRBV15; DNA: TGTGCCACCAGCAGAGAAGGGACAGGGGAGCACGAGCAGTACTTC; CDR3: CATSREGTGEHEQYF
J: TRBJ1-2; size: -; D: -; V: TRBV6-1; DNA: TGTGCCAGCAGTGAAATTACGGGGGGGACTTTAAACTATGGCTACACCTTC; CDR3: CASSEITGGTLNYGYTF
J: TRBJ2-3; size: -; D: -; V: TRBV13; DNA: TGTGCCAGCAGCTTAACGGGCACAGATACGCAGTATTTT; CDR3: CASSLTGTDTQYF
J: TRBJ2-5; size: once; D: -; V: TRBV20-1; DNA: TGCAGTGCTAGTCTCAGAGAGACCCAGTACTTC; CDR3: CSASLRETQYF
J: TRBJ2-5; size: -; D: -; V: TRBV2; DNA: TGTGCCAGCAAGCCAAGGAGGAGCGGGGAGACCCAGTACTTC; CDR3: CASKPRRSGETQYF
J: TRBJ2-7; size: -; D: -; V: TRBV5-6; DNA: TGTGCCAGCAGCTGGGCTGACGAGCAGTACTTC; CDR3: CASSWADEQYF
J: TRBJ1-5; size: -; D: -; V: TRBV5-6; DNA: TGTGCCAGCAGCTTCGGTAGCAATCAGCCCCAGCATTTT; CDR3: CASSFGSNQPQHF
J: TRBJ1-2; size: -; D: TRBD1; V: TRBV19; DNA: TGTGCCAGTAGTGTGACAGGGGGGTCGGTCTATGGCTACACCTTC; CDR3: CASSVTGGSVYGYTF
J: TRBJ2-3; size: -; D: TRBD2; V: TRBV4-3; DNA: TGCGCCAGCAGCCAAGATGGCCGAGCGGGGGCGGGAGATACGCAGTATTTT; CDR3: CASSQDGRAGAGDTQYF
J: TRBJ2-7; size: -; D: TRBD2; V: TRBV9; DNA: TGTGCCAGCAGCCGCGGGGGGGCCACCTACGAGCAGTACTTC; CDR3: CASSRGGATYEQYF
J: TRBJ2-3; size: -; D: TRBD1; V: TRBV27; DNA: TGTGCCAGCAGTTGTGGACAGGGGGATTGCGAATCTAGCACAGATACGCAGTATTTT; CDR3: CASSCGQGDCESSTDTQYF
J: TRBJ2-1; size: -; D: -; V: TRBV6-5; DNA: TGTGCCAGCAGCCCTAGCGCCTACTCCTACAATGAGCAGTTCTTC; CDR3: CASSPSAYSYNEQFF
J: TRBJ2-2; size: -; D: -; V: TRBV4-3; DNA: TGCGCCAGCAGCTTCCGACTGCACGCCGGGGAGCTGTTTTTT; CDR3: CASSFRLHAGELFF
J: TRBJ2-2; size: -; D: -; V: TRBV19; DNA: TGTGCCAGTAGCTGGGGCAGGCGAATTACCGGGGAGCTGTTTTTT; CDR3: CASSWGRRITGELFF
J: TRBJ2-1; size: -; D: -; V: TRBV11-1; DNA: TGTGCCAGCAGCTTCCAGGGGGGTACAGATGAGCAGTTCTTC; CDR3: CASSFQGGTDEQFF
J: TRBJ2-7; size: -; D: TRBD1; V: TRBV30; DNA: TGTGCCTGGGACAGGGGGACTAACGAGCAGTACTTC; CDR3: CAWDRGTNEQYF
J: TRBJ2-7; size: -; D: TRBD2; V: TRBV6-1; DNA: TGTGCCAGCAGTGAAGGACTAGCGGGAGGATACGAGCAGTACTTC; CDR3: CASSEGLAGGYEQYF
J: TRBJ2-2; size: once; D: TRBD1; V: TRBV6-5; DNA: TGTGCCAGCACAAGGACAGGGGGCTTCGTCGGGGAGCTGTTTTTT; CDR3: CASTRTGGFVGELFF
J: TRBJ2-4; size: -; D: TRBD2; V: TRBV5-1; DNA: TGCGCCAGCAGCTTGGGGACTAGCGGGGGGTACAAAAACATTCAGTACTTC; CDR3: CASSLGTSGGYKNIQYF
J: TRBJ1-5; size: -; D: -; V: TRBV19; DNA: TGTGCCAGTAGTATGCAGGGTGGAAGCAATCAGCCCCAGCATTTT; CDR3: CASSMQGGSNQPQHF
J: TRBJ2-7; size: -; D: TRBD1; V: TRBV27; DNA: TGTGCCAGCAGCCGGGACAGGCAGTACGAGCAGTACTTC; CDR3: CASSRDRQYEQYF
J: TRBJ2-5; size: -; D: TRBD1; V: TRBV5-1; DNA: TGCGCCAGCAGCACCCCACAGGGGCGCAAAGAGACCCAGTACTTC; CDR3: CASSTPQGRKETQYF
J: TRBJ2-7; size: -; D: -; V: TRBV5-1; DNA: TGCGCCAGCAGCTTGGATATTGGACATCCCGAGCAGTACTTC; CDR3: CASSLDIGHPEQYF
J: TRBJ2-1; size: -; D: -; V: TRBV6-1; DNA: TGTGCCAGCAGTGAGACTACTGCCTCCAATGAGCAGTTCTTC; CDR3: CASSETTASNEQFF
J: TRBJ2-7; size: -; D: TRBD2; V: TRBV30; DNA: TGTGCCTGGAGACTAACTAGAGGGACTACGTTCTACGAGCAGTACTTC; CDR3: CAWRLTRGTTFYEQYF
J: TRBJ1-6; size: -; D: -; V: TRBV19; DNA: TGTGCCAGTAGTATTCAGGGTAGAAATTCACCCCTCCACTTT; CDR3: CASSIQGRNSPLHF
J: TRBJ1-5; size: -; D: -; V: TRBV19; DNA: TGTGCCAGTAGTAAGGAGGGGTGGAATCAGCCCCAGCATTTT; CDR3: CASSKEGWNQPQHF
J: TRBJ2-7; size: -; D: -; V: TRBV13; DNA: TGTGCCAGCAGGGTAGCCGGCTCCTACGAGCAGTATTTC; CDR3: CASRVAGSYEQYF
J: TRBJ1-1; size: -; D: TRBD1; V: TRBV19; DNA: TGTGCCAGTAGTATAGCCTACAGGGGGAGGACTGAAGCTTTCTTT; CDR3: CASSIAYRGRTEAFF
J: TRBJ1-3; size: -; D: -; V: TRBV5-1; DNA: TGCGCCAGCAGCTTTCTGCCGGGGGTGGCTGGAAACACCATATATTTT; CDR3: CASSFLPGVAGNTIYF
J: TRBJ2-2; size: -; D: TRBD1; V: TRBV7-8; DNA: TGTGCCAGCAGGAAGACAGGGTACGGCGATCCCGGGGAGCTGTTTTTT; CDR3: CASRKTGYGDPGELFF